This entry concerns a single T cell receptor (beta chain). The antigen remains undetermined. Germline-derived CDR1 and CDR2 are SGHAT and FQNNGV. The J segment lost 6 bases and the V segment lost 5 bases, leaving 5 bases of the junction unmatched. The CDR3 has 14 residues. Treatment meaning: approximately 18 received Ad26.COV2.S at low or high dose, single or two shots; about 5 received placebo; per-sample allocation not given. Day 63 following the first vaccine or placebo injection was when the samples were taken. This sample is drawn from a study of Ad26.COV2.S vaccination and SARS-CoV-2 variants. General study findings and limits: Reports say spike-specific CD8+ and CD4+ T cell responses covered substantial breadth after vaccination.

Libraries were prepared by immunoSEQ multiplex PCR; TCRdb keeps only in-frame clonotypes and omits some of them. The sample lists fewer than 400,000 clones; approximately 86% were seen once. This sequence originates from a person between 18 and 65 years old who received the Ad26.COV2.S COVID-19 vaccine or a placebo. This specimen consisted of peripheral blood, obtained in a trial of Ad26.COV2.S vaccine versus placebo. The chain joins TRBV11-2 to TRBJ1-5; 9 bases line up with TRBD1. As DNA, the CDR3 is TGTGCCAGCAGCCAGGGACAGGGCGCTCAGCCCCAGCATTTT. This codes for CASSQGQGAQPQHF.